This TCR beta chain was identified in a study of T-cell reconstitution after alpha-beta-depleted transplantation in children. Unique molecular identifiers were built into the TCRbeta library. One entry per CDR3 protein, called by TCRdb with MiXCR from the PCR reads. Among hundreds of thousands of distinct CDR3 sequences, around 23% were seen once, and the ten largest hold less than 15%. Study conclusions and caveats: T-cell numbers and diversity, one year after transplant, stemmed largely from T cells that were newly produced.

A few counts support this clonotype. Its antigen remains unknown. A single base separates this from a much larger clone, so it may be a read error. The conserved phenylalanine or tryptophan normally closing the CDR3 is absent here, so this likely arose from a read error. The CDR3 runs to 16 residues. The germline V and J ends were trimmed by 6 bases and 4 bases, with 18 bases remaining between them. The chain joins TRBV12-3 or TRBV12-4 to TRBJ1-4; a possible D gene is TRBD1 (5 bases). Sequencing was performed on PBMCs, mostly from graft donor cells, taken 360 days after TCRalphabeta/CD19-depleted stem cell transplant. This receptor was taken from a boy younger than two who had a stem cell transplant for acute myeloid leukemia, so the T cells may come from the graft donor. The CDR3 DNA reads as TGTGCCAGCAGCTTGCAACCGGGGCTTAGTAATGAAAAACTGTTTTAT. It is translated as CASSLQPGLSNEKLFY.